This T cell receptor beta chain was observed in a study of T cells after yellow fever vaccination. TCRdb reanalysed the 5' RACE reads using MiXCR and keeps one entry per CDR3 protein. The sample has 300,000 to 350,000 distinct CDR3 sequences; approximately 11% are singletons. With 1 base removed from V and 1 base from J, the gap between germline ends came to 7 bases. CDR1 SGHTA and CDR2 FQGNSA come from the germline V gene. This CDR3 contains 14 residues. The genes are TRBV7-2 and TRBJ1-1; D remains ambiguous. The source material was CD4+ T cells sorted from PBMCs, sampled 45 days after the yellow fever booster vaccination. This receptor was taken from a man younger than 30 who received the YFV17D yellow fever vaccine. This CDR3 is CASSLVQRNTEAFF. The CDR3 DNA sequence: TGTGCCAGCAGCTTAGTTCAGAGGAACACTGAAGCTTTCTTT.